These T cell receptor beta chains were read from a single sample in a study of shared T cell receptors in the human thymus. Here immunoSEQ multiplex PCR was the method, and the copy in TCRdb shows in-frame clones only, minus some. The table records about 660,000 clones, about 87% of them present only once. Separately, the same data were catalogued under a study of human thymus T cells.

Sequencing used thymocytes. The receptor source for this set is a boy under three years old with a congenital heart defect. CDR3s include the opening cysteine and the closing phenylalanine or tryptophan. Fields, in order: clone size, J gene, V gene, D gene, CDR3 DNA, CDR3 protein. A D gene is named only where the DNA matches it firmly. The listing skips clone size in some rows; elsewhere it reads once, few, many or a size class.

abundance: -
j_gene: TRBJ2-1
v_gene: TRBV28
d_gene: -
CDR3nt: TGTGCCAGCAAAACAGGGTTTATCCATGAGCAGTTCTTC
CDR3aa: CASKTGFIHEQFF

abundance: -
j_gene: TRBJ1-6
v_gene: TRBV28
d_gene: -
CDR3nt: TGTGCCAGCAGTTTGAGCCCGGGTGGAGGGCGCGTGGATAATTCACCCCTCCACTTT
CDR3aa: CASSLSPGGGRVDNSPLHF

abundance: -
j_gene: TRBJ2-3
v_gene: TRBV5-1
d_gene: TRBD2
CDR3nt: TGCGCCAGCAGCTTCCGGACTAGCGGGGGGCCTCTATTAGATACGCAGTATTTT
CDR3aa: CASSFRTSGGPLLDTQYF

abundance: -
j_gene: TRBJ2-3
v_gene: TRBV9
d_gene: -
CDR3nt: TGTGCCAGCAGCCCCTCCGGACAGACAAAGGGGGATACGCAGTATTTT
CDR3aa: CASSPSGQTKGDTQYF

abundance: -
j_gene: TRBJ2-1
v_gene: TRBV29-1
d_gene: -
CDR3nt: TGCAGCGTTGGAGGGGGGGCCTACAATGAGCAGTTCTTC
CDR3aa: CSVGGGAYNEQFF

abundance: -
j_gene: TRBJ2-7
v_gene: TRBV4-3
d_gene: TRBD1
CDR3nt: TGCGCCAGCAGCCAAGTGCGCGCCCAAGGGACAGGGGTCCACGAGCAGTACTTC
CDR3aa: CASSQVRAQGTGVHEQYF

abundance: -
j_gene: TRBJ1-5
v_gene: TRBV7-9
d_gene: -
CDR3nt: TGTGCCAGCAGCCTGGACAGCCATAGCAATCAGCCCCAGCATTTT
CDR3aa: CASSLDSHSNQPQHF

abundance: -
j_gene: TRBJ2-7
v_gene: TRBV15
d_gene: -
CDR3nt: TGTGCCACCAGCAGAGATCAGGGTACCCACGAGCAGTACTTC
CDR3aa: CATSRDQGTHEQYF

abundance: -
j_gene: TRBJ2-2
v_gene: TRBV29-1
d_gene: TRBD1
CDR3nt: TGCAGCGTTCGGGACAGCGTTCCGAACACCGGGGAGCTGTTTTTT
CDR3aa: CSVRDSVPNTGELFF

abundance: -
j_gene: TRBJ2-1
v_gene: TRBV25-1
d_gene: -
CDR3nt: TGTGCCAGCAGGGACCAGGGCAATGAGCAGTTCTTC
CDR3aa: CASRDQGNEQFF

abundance: -
j_gene: TRBJ1-5
v_gene: TRBV6-6
d_gene: TRBD1
CDR3nt: TGTGCCAGCAGTTCGGGACAGGGACATAGCAATCAGCCCCAGCATTTT
CDR3aa: CASSSGQGHSNQPQHF

abundance: once
j_gene: TRBJ2-2
v_gene: TRBV28
d_gene: -
CDR3nt: TGTGCCAGCAGTTTAGCCTCTGGGGGCTCGAGGACCGGGGAGCTGTTTTTT
CDR3aa: CASSLASGGSRTGELFF

abundance: -
j_gene: TRBJ2-1
v_gene: TRBV11-3
d_gene: TRBD1
CDR3nt: TGTGCCAGCAGCTCAGGGGGCTTAAGCTACAATGAGCAGTTCTTC
CDR3aa: CASSSGGLSYNEQFF

abundance: -
j_gene: TRBJ2-7
v_gene: TRBV6-1
d_gene: TRBD1
CDR3nt: TGTGCCAGCAGTGAAGCGACAGGGGGGGTGGCCCTCTCCTACGAGCAGTACTTC
CDR3aa: CASSEATGGVALSYEQYF

abundance: -
j_gene: TRBJ1-5
v_gene: TRBV2
d_gene: -
CDR3nt: TGTGCCAGCAGTGATCGGGTGGTCAATCAGCCCCAGCATTTT
CDR3aa: CASSDRVVNQPQHF

abundance: few
j_gene: TRBJ1-6
v_gene: TRBV4-3
d_gene: -
CDR3nt: TGCGCCAGCAGCCAAGCAAATTCACCCCTCCACTTT
CDR3aa: CASSQANSPLHF

abundance: -
j_gene: TRBJ1-1
v_gene: TRBV14
d_gene: TRBD1
CDR3nt: TGTGCCAGCAGCCCGGGACAGGGGGCCGGGTTTTCTGAAGCTTTCTTT
CDR3aa: CASSPGQGAGFSEAFF

abundance: -
j_gene: TRBJ1-5
v_gene: TRBV4-3
d_gene: -
CDR3nt: TGCGCCAGCAGCCAAGAGGTTTGGCGGGGGGGGGATAGCAATCAGCCCCAGCATTTT
CDR3aa: CASSQEVWRGGDSNQPQHF